Detailed here is one TCR beta chain. Its antigen is unidentified. The data are from a study of cytomegalovirus exposure and HLA in healthy donors. Findings and caveats of the study: For cytomegalovirus status, the classifier reportedly gave diagnoses with high specificity and sensitivity.

Per germline, CDR1 SGHTA and CDR2 FQGNSA. Trimming pared 1 base from V and 0 bases from J, leaving 13 bases between. This CDR3 spans 16 amino acids. The assay was immunoSEQ multiplex PCR, and TCRdb's table has in-frame clones only and misses some. The sample holds about 220,000 clones, 75% to 90% seen once. Sequenced sample: PBMCs. The V call is TRBV7-2, the J call TRBJ2-7; D perhaps matches TRBD2 (6 bases). The receptor's source is a woman aged 25-40 years in good health and CMV-seropositive. CDR3 sequence reads: CASSLGSAGNSYEQYF. DNA of the CDR3: TGTGCCAGCAGCTTAGGGTCGGCGGGAAACTCCTACGAGCAGTACTTC.